A selection of T cell receptor beta chains follows, all from one sample in a study of T-cell reconstitution after alpha-beta-depleted transplantation in children. In TCRdb, the PCR reads were re-called with MiXCR into one record per CDR3 protein. The sample lists roughly 790,000 distinct CDR3 sequences, roughly 15% seen once, with about 5% in the top ten. The sample consisted of PBMCs, mostly from graft donor cells, taken 360 days after TCRalphabeta/CD19-depleted stem cell transplant. The source of these receptors is a male patient younger than 18 who had a stem cell transplant for acute lymphoblastic leukemia, so the T cells may come from the graft donor. The CDR3 runs from the conserved cysteine through the conserved F or W. D genes are given only for firm matches. Clone size is shown for a subset of rows, as once, few, many or a class of expanded clone.

J | D | size | V | length | CDR3 | DNA
TRBJ2-7 | NA | few | TRBV4-1 | 15 | CVSSQSWQGSYEQYF | TGCGTCAGCAGCCAATCTTGGCAGGGTTCCTACGAGCAGTACTTC
TRBJ2-1 | TRBD2 | NA | TRBV4-1 | 15 | CASSHLGTRRVEQFF | TGCGCCAGCAGCCACCTCGGGACTAGAAGGGTTGAGCAGTTCTTC
TRBJ2-7 | NA | NA | TRBV5-1 | 14 | CASSLGHPMDEQYF | TGCGCCAGCAGCTTGGGACACCCGATGGACGAGCAGTACTTC
TRBJ2-7 | NA | many | TRBV19 | 14 | CASSTQATPYEQYF | TGTGCCAGTAGTACCCAGGCGACACCCTACGAGCAGTACTTC
TRBJ2-2 | TRBD2 | NA | TRBV7-3 | 15 | CASSLGLAGVGELFF | TGTGCCAGCAGCCTGGGACTAGCGGGAGTGGGGGAGCTGTTTTTT
TRBJ1-5 | NA | many | TRBV12-3/TRBV12-4 | 13 | CASSLSSNQPQHF | TGTGCCAGCAGTTTAAGTAGCAATCAGCCCCAGCATTTT
TRBJ2-7 | NA | NA | TRBV27 | 14 | CGFSFGRGRYEQYF | TGTGGTTTTAGTTTCGGCAGGGGAAGATACGAGCAGTACTTC
TRBJ2-3 | NA | NA | TRBV7-6 | 13 | CASSPTPAARTYF | TGTGCCAGCAGTCCTACACCGGCAGCCCGCACGTATTTT
TRBJ1-4 | TRBD1 | NA | TRBV20-1 | 13 | CSPLGQGNEKLFF | TGCAGTCCTTTAGGACAGGGGAATGAAAAACTGTTTTTT
TRBJ1-1 | NA | many | TRBV21-1 | 15 | CASSKSARRNTEAFF | TGTGCCAGCAGCAAATCAGCGAGGAGGAACACTGAAGCTTTCTTT
TRBJ2-1 | NA | few | TRBV2 | 11 | CANEGGNEQFF | TGTGCCAACGAAGGGGGAAATGAGCAGTTCTTC
TRBJ2-7 | NA | many | TRBV10-3 | 12 | CAIRRDTLEQYF | TGTGCCATCAGACGGGACACCTTAGAGCAGTACTTC
TRBJ2-2 | TRBD2 | once | TRBV5-1 | 16 | CASSFMLAGPTGELFF | TGCGCCAGCAGCTTTATGCTAGCGGGACCCACCGGGGAGCTGTTTTTT
TRBJ2-1 | TRBD2 | NA | TRBV9 | 16 | CASSAIAGPSYNEQFF | TGTGCCAGCAGCGCCATAGCGGGACCCTCCTACAATGAGCAGTTCTTC
TRBJ1-5 | TRBD1 | few | TRBV5-6 | 15 | CASSSGQVHNQPQHF | TGTGCCAGCAGTTCCGGACAGGTACACAATCAGCCCCAGCATTTT
TRBJ2-7 | TRBD2 | few | TRBV25-1 | 14 | CASSEGSGRIWQYF | TGTGCCAGCAGTGAGGGTAGCGGGAGGATTTGGCAGTACTTC
TRBJ2-2 | NA | NA | TRBV12-3/TRBV12-4 | 14 | CASSFRYGTGELFF | TGTGCCAGCAGTTTTCGATACGGCACCGGGGAGCTGTTTTTT
TRBJ2-1 | NA | many | TRBV27 | 15 | CASSLRGPSNNEQFF | TGTGCCAGCAGTTTACGCGGGCCCAGCAACAATGAGCAGTTCTTC
TRBJ1-1 | NA | few | TRBV10-3 | 15 | CAISESDGSNTEAFF | TGTGCCATCAGTGAGTCAGACGGATCGAACACTGAAGCTTTCTTT
TRBJ2-5 | TRBD1 | few | TRBV2 | 14 | CASSSRQGQETQYF | TGTGCCAGCAGTTCCCGACAGGGGCAAGAGACCCAGTACTTC
TRBJ2-7 | TRBD1 | few | TRBV7-9 | 15 | CASSGGTGILYEQYF | TGTGCCAGCAGCGGGGGGACAGGCATTTTGTACGAGCAGTACTTC
TRBJ2-1 | NA | NA | TRBV6-5 | 13 | CASSYSTDHEQFF | TGTGCCAGCAGTTATTCCACTGACCATGAGCAGTTCTTC
TRBJ2-1 | TRBD2 | few | TRBV5-1 | 15 | CASSLTVAGVGEQFF | TGCGCCAGCAGCTTGACGGTAGCGGGAGTTGGTGAGCAGTTCTTC
TRBJ2-3 | NA | few | TRBV29-1 | 14 | CSVEYGTWKATQYF | TGCAGCGTTGAATACGGAACCTGGAAGGCGACGCAGTATTTT
TRBJ2-1 | NA | few | TRBV29-1 | 14 | CSVRTESSYNEQFF | TGCAGCGTTCGCACGGAGAGCTCCTACAATGAGCAGTTCTTC
TRBJ2-7 | NA | few | TRBV7-9 | 17 | CASSLPRDRRGAYEQYF | TGTGCCAGCAGCTTGCCCCGGGACAGGCGGGGGGCCTACGAGCAGTACTTC
TRBJ1-2 | NA | many | TRBV6-5 | 11 | CASSSYYGYTF | TGTGCCAGCAGTTCCTACTATGGCTACACCTTC
TRBJ2-7 | TRBD2 | few | TRBV12-3/TRBV12-4 | 16 | CASSFRLAGESYEQYF | TGTGCCAGCAGTTTTCGGCTAGCGGGAGAGTCCTACGAGCAGTACTTC
TRBJ2-7 | NA | NA | TRBV7-9 | 16 | CASSQGGYPMGWEQYF | TGTGCCAGCAGCCAAGGCGGCTACCCGATGGGTTGGGAGCAGTACTTC
TRBJ2-2 | TRBD2 | few | TRBV12-3/TRBV12-4 | 16 | CASSKRREGQTGELFF | TGTGCCAGCAGTAAAAGGCGGGAGGGCCAAACCGGGGAGCTGTTTTTT
TRBJ2-3 | TRBD2 | NA | TRBV7-3 | 15 | CASSPAGGPADTQYF | TGTGCCAGCAGCCCAGCGGGAGGGCCGGCAGATACGCAGTATTTT
TRBJ2-1 | NA | NA | TRBV12-3/TRBV12-4 | 12 | CASSFGGHEQFF | TGTGCCAGCAGTTTTGGGGGGCATGAGCAGTTCTTC
TRBJ1-1 | NA | few | TRBV27 | 13 | CASSLWAGTEAFF | TGTGCCAGCAGTTTATGGGCAGGCACTGAAGCTTTCTTT
TRBJ2-7 | TRBD2 | few | TRBV4-1 | 15 | CASSQDTSGVYEQYF | TGCGCCAGCAGCCAAGATACCAGCGGGGTCTACGAGCAGTACTTC
TRBJ2-3 | TRBD2 | many | TRBV12-3/TRBV12-4 | 16 | CASSFSGGSSTDTQYF | TGTGCCAGCAGTTTCTCCGGCGGGAGTAGCACAGATACGCAGTATTTT
TRBJ1-1 | NA | NA | TRBV29-1 | 12 | CSVDGQPSEAFF | TGCAGCGTTGACGGGCAGCCCTCTGAAGCTTTCTTT
TRBJ1-3 | NA | NA | TRBV3-1 | 16 | CASSQDRGLTGNTIYF | TGTGCCAGCAGCCAAGATCGTGGGCTTACGGGAAACACCATATATTTT
TRBJ2-1 | NA | few | TRBV30 | 12 | CAWSGNYNEQFF | TGTGCCTGGAGTGGGAACTACAATGAGCAGTTCTTC
TRBJ2-2 | TRBD1 | NA | TRBV6-2/TRBV6-3 | 17 | CASSYTSGTGSTGELFF | TGTGCCAGCAGTTACACTTCCGGGACAGGGAGCACCGGGGAGCTGTTTTTT
TRBJ2-7 | NA | few | TRBV13 | 15 | CASSLYRDNTYEQYF | TGTGCCAGCAGCCTGTACCGGGACAACACCTACGAGCAGTACTTC
TRBJ2-7 | TRBD2 | NA | TRBV5-1 | 12 | CASRTSGYEQYF | TGCGCCAGCCGGACTAGCGGGTACGAGCAGTACTTC
TRBJ1-1 | TRBD1 | NA | TRBV11-2 | 15 | CASSSHRGPGTEAFF | TGTGCCAGCAGCTCTCACAGGGGGCCGGGCACTGAAGCTTTCTTT
TRBJ1-1 | NA | few | TRBV7-3 | 14 | CASSLFEGRTEAFF | TGTGCCAGCAGCTTATTCGAGGGCAGGACTGAAGCTTTCTTT
TRBJ2-3 | TRBD2 | many | TRBV29-1 | 15 | CSASPREFGTDTQYF | TGCAGCGCCTCCCCGCGGGAGTTTGGCACAGATACGCAGTATTTT
TRBJ2-7 | NA | NA | TRBV20-1 | 12 | CSAKAPSGEQYF | TGCAGTGCTAAGGCTCCTTCGGGGGAGCAGTACTTC
TRBJ1-1 | NA | NA | TRBV19 | 14 | CASGADRLNTEAFF | TGTGCCAGCGGTGCCGACAGGTTGAACACTGAAGCTTTCTTT
TRBJ1-1 | NA | few | TRBV12-3/TRBV12-4 | 13 | CASSLVAGTEAFF | TGTGCCAGCAGTTTAGTGGCGGGGACTGAAGCTTTCTTT
TRBJ1-5 | NA | NA | TRBV5-1 | 14 | CASTESAGGQPQHF | TGCGCCAGCACCGAGAGCGCGGGGGGTCAGCCCCAGCATTTT
TRBJ2-6 | NA | medium-sized | TRBV12-3/TRBV12-4 | 16 | CASSLGGGYGANVLTF | TGTGCCAGCAGTTTAGGAGGGGGATATGGGGCCAACGTCCTGACTTTC
TRBJ1-1 | NA | few | TRBV7-9 | 12 | CASSRLISEAFF | TGTGCCAGCAGCAGGCTAATTTCCGAAGCTTTCTTT